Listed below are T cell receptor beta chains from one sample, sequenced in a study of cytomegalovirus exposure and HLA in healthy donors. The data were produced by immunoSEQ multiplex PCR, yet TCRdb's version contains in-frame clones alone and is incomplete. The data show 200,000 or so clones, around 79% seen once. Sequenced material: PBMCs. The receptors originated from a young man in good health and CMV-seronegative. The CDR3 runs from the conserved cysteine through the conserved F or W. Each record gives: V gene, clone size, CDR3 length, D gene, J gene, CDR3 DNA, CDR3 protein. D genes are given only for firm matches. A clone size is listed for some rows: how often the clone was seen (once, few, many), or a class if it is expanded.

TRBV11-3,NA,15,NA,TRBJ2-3,TGTGCCAGCAGCTTTAGACTTACTAGCACAGATACGCAGTATTTT,CASSFRLTSTDTQYF
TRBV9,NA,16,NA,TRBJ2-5,TGTGCCAGCAGCGTAGGGGCCAGCCCAGGGCAAGAGACCCAGTACTTC,CASSVGASPGQETQYF
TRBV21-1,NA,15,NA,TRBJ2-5,TGTGCCAGCAGCAAACCGAGGGGGCTCAAAGCGACCCAGTACTTC,CASSKPRGLKATQYF
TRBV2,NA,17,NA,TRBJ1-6,TGTGCCAGCAGTGAAGGCCCCAGGGGAACTCATAATTCACCCCTCCACTTT,CASSEGPRGTHNSPLHF
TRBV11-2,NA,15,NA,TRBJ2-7,TGTGCCAGCAGCTTTGGGAGACGCCTAGCCTACGAGCAGTACTTC,CASSFGRRLAYEQYF
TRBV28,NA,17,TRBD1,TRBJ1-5,TGTGCCAGCAGTTCACGACAGGGGCATAATAGCAATCAGCCCCAGCATTTT,CASSSRQGHNSNQPQHF
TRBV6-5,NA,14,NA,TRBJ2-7,TGTGCCAGCACTCACCCGACTATCAGTGGCGAGCAGTACTTC,CASTHPTISGEQYF
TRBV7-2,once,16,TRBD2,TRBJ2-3,TGTGCCAGCAGCCTATATAGCGGGTTAAGCACAGATACGCAGTATTTT,CASSLYSGLSTDTQYF
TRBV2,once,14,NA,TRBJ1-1,TGTGCCAGTCAATTGACAGCGGGTAGCACTGAAGCTTTCTTT,CASQLTAGSTEAFF
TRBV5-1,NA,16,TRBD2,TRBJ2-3,TGCGCCAGCAGCTCCTTAGCGGGAGCGGCGACAGATACGCAGTATTTT,CASSSLAGAATDTQYF
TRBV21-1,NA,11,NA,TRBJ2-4,TGTGCCAGCAGCAGACAGGGCCAAACCTACTTC,CASSRQGQTYF
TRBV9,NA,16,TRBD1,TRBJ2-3,TGTGCCAGCAGCGTAGGACATACAGGGGGCACAGATACGCAGTATTTT,CASSVGHTGGTDTQYF
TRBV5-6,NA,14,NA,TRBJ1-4,TGTGCCAGCAGCTTGCGGACAGTTCGGGAAAAACTGTTTTTT,CASSLRTVREKLFF
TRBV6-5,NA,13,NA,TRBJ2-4,TGTGCCAGCAGTTACCCCGGGAAAAACATTCAGTACTTC,CASSYPGKNIQYF
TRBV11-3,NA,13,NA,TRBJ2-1,TGTGCCAGCAGCTTATCTAGCGTAGGCGAGCAGTTCTTC,CASSLSSVGEQFF
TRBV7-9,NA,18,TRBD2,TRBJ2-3,TGTGCCAGCAGCTACGTCCAGACTAGCGGGGCGCGGGGGGATACGCAGTATTTT,CASSYVQTSGARGDTQYF
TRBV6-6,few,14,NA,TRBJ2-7,TGTGCCAGCAGTGACTCGCTACAGCACTACGAGCAGTACTTC,CASSDSLQHYEQYF
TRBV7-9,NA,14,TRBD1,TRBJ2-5,TGTGCCAGCAGCTTAGCACAGGGGTTAGAGACCCAGTACTTC,CASSLAQGLETQYF
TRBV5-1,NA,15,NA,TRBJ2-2,TGCGCCAGCAGCATACAGGGCGCGAACACCGGGGAGCTGTTTTTT,CASSIQGANTGELFF
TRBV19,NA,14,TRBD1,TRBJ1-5,TGTGCCAGTAGTACCGGGACAGTTAAACAGCCCCAGCATTTT,CASSTGTVKQPQHF
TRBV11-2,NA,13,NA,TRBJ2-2,TGTGCCAGCAGCTTTAGGACAACCGGGGAGCTGTTTTTT,CASSFRTTGELFF
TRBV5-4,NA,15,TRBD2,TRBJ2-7,TGTGCCAGCAGCTTCGAACTAGCGAAGCCTTACGAGCAGTACTTC,CASSFELAKPYEQYF
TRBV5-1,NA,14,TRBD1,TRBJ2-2,TGCGCCAGCAGCCTGAGGGGGCGGAGTGTGGAGCTGTTTTTT,CASSLRGRSVELFF
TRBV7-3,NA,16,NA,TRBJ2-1,TGTGCCAGCAGCGGTACAGGGCCCCGATCCTACAATGAGCAGTTCTTC,CASSGTGPRSYNEQFF
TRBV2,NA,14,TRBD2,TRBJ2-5,TGTGCCAGCAGTGTGGGGGGGGGAGAGGAGACCCAGTACTTC,CASSVGGGEETQYF
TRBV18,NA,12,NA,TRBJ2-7,TGTGCCAGGATCACGTCCAGGGCCGCGCAGTACTTC,CARITSRAAQYF
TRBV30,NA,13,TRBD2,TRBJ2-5,TGTGCCTGGACTAGCGGGGGGGCGGAGACCCAGTACTTC,CAWTSGGAETQYF
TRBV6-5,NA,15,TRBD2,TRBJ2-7,TGTGCCAGCAGTCCCGGGACTAGCGTTTCCTACGAGCAGTACTTC,CASSPGTSVSYEQYF
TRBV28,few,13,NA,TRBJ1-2,TGTGCCAGCACCATCTCGGAGTTCTATGGCTACACCTTC,CASTISEFYGYTF
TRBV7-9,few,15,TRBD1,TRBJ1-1,TGTGCCAGCAGCCCTCCGGGACAGGTGAACACTGAAGCTTTCTTT,CASSPPGQVNTEAFF
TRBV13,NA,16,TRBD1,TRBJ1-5,TGTGCCAGCAGCTTAGGCCGGGACAGGACCAATCAGCCCCAGCATTTT,CASSLGRDRTNQPQHF
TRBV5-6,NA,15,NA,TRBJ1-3,TGTGCCAGCAGCTTGGGAGTGTTCTCTGGAAACACCATATATTTT,CASSLGVFSGNTIYF